These 29 T cell receptor beta chains originate from one sample sequenced in a study of response to subunit inactivated influenza vaccine. TCRdb called the RT-PCR reads again in MiXCR, with one record for every CDR3 protein. The sample includes some 500,000 distinct CDR3 sequences, around 13% of them seen just once. The sequences come from PBMCs from blood, collected 45 days after vaccination. The receptors were sampled from a man over 45 who received an inactivated influenza vaccine.

In regard to this clonotype: Compared with germline, one end of the junction differs, possibly owing to a read error. The J gene is TRBJ1-1, the V gene TRBV5-1; D not resolved. The CDR3 is 13 residues long. The germline V gene has CDR1 SGHRS and CDR2 YFSETQ. The CDR3 region has the DNA TGCGCCAGCAGCTCGGACCCACGCACTGTAGCTTTCTTT. It yields the protein CASSSDPRTVAFF.

Comments on this clonotype: The germline gene is not matched at one end of the junction; a read error may be the cause. The rearrangement links TRBV5-6 to TRBJ2-7; tentatively, D is TRBD2 (6 bases). The CDR3 totals 14 residues. Looked up from germline, CDR1 is SGHDT and CDR2 is YYEEEE. The CDR3 loop reads CAISPGLHFYEQYF. In DNA, the CDR3 is TGTGCCATCAGCCCCGGACTACACTTCTACGAGCAGTACTTC.

The sample holds a few counts of this clonotype. The gene calls are TRBV7-3 and TRBJ1-1; 8 positions agree with TRBD1. The J segment lost 3 bases and the V segment lost 5 bases, leaving 2 bases of the junction unmatched. Per germline, CDR1 SGHTA and CDR2 FQGTGA. The CDR3 is 13 residues long. The chain's CDR3 is CASSEGQDTEAFF. CDR3 nucleotides: TGTGCCAGCAGCGAGGGACAGGACACTGAAGCTTTCTTT.

This clonotype was picked up many times. The chain uses TRBV24-1 and TRBJ2-1; 8 bases fit TRBD1. Unmatched junction bases numbered 7, after V lost 5 bases and J lost 2 bases. The CDR3 is 16 amino acids. Germline-derived CDR1 and CDR2 are KGHDR and SFDVKD. The CDR3 region is CATSGRGRETYNEQFF. Here the CDR3 DNA reads TGTGCCACCAGTGGCAGGGGGCGCGAGACCTACAATGAGCAGTTCTTC.

This clonotype was seen a few times. This chain uses TRBV14 with TRBJ2-1, with 10 bases that match TRBD2. The CDR3 covers 18 residues. CDR1 and CDR2 (germline): SGHDN, FVKESK. Trimming took 5 bases from V and 10 from J; bases not matched to a gene: 20. CDR3 amino acids: CASSDTGWALAGAWEQFF. Written as DNA, the CDR3 is TGTGCCAGCAGCGATACTGGGTGGGCTCTAGCGGGAGCTTGGGAGCAGTTCTTC.

This clonotype occurred many times. V and J are TRBV28 and TRBJ2-7, with D unresolved. Deletions cut 4 bases from V and 6 bases from J, with 13 bases between. CDR1 is MDHEN, CDR2 SYDVKM, per germline. The length of the CDR3 is 13 residues. DNA of the CDR3: TGTGCCAGCAGTTCAGGAACCCTAGGCGAGCAGTACTTC. This gives the protein CASSSGTLGEQYF.

The rearrangement uses TRBV5-1 and TRBJ2-5, with no clear D. CDR3 length: 16 residues. Germline-derived CDR1 and CDR2 are SGHRS and YFSETQ. The V and J ends lost 0 bases and 2 bases respectively, with 14 bases between them. The CDR3 loop is CASSLGAVGFQETQYF. The CDR3 nucleotides read TGCGCCAGCAGCTTGGGAGCCGTGGGGTTTCAAGAGACCCAGTACTTC.

The chain couples TRBV12-3 or TRBV12-4 to TRBJ2-2; 10 bases line up with TRBD2. This CDR3 is built from 16 residues. The V gene end was trimmed by 6 bases and the J gene end by 5 bases; junction bases not matched to a gene: 9. CDR3 bases: TGTGCCAGCAGCCCCACGGGACTAGCGTCAACCGGGGAGCTGTTTTTT. Protein: CASSPTGLASTGELFF.

This clonotype turned up a few times. This rearrangement joins TRBV4-3 to TRBJ2-3, with TRBD2 matching over 13 bases. In germline, CDR1 is LGHNA, CDR2 YSLEER. This CDR3 spans 18 amino acids. The V gene end was trimmed by 1 base and the J gene end by 0 bases; junction bases not matched to a gene: 4. This CDR3 reads CASSQGGTSGASTDTQYF. CDR3 in DNA: TGCGCCAGCAGCCAAGGGGGGACTAGCGGGGCTAGCACAGATACGCAGTATTTT.

This clonotype was recorded a few times. The V and J genes are TRBV4-1 and TRBJ1-1; D unresolved. The CDR3 has 15 residues. Per the germline V gene, CDR1 is MGHRA and CDR2 is YSYEKL. Trimming removed 4 bases from V and 0 bases from J, with 12 bases in between. DNA for the CDR3: TGCGCCAGCAGCCCCCGGGAAGGGATGAACACTGAAGCTTTCTTT. Translated: CASSPREGMNTEAFF.

This clonotype was observed a few times. The V and J genes are TRBV12-3 or TRBV12-4 and TRBJ2-1; D remains unclear. V lost 2 bases, J lost 6 bases, and 14 bases lay in between. The CDR3 has 15 residues. CDR3: CASSLLGQPGNEQFF. CDR3 nucleotide sequence: TGTGCCAGCAGTTTATTGGGCCAGCCGGGCAATGAGCAGTTCTTC.

The chain links TRBV29-1 to TRBJ2-1; 10 positions match TRBD2. CDR1 is SQVTM and CDR2 is ANQGSEA in the germline V gene. V dropped 6 bases and J dropped 8; count of bases not matched to a gene: 10. The CDR3 runs 14 residues. CDR3 bases: TGCAGCGTCCCTACCCTAGCGGGAGCGGATGAGCAGTTCTTC. Translated, it gives CSVPTLAGADEQFF.

The J gene is TRBJ2-1, the V gene TRBV27; 12 positions agree with TRBD2. The CDR3 has 16 residues. In germline, CDR1 is MNHEY, CDR2 SMNVEV (reference sequence). The trim removed 5 bases at V and 8 bases at J, leaving 10 bases unmatched. The CDR3: CASSPRTSGVGHEQFF. The CDR3 coding sequence is TGTGCCAGCAGTCCACGGACTAGCGGGGTCGGCCATGAGCAGTTCTTC.

The rearrangement joins TRBV5-5 to TRBJ2-3, with D possibly matching TRBD2 (6 bases). The V end lost 2 bases, the J end lost 1 base, and 14 bases lay between the germline ends. The CDR3 runs 16 residues. Germline V gene lookup returns CDR1 SGHKS and CDR2 YYEKEE (reference sequence). The CDR3 sequence is CASSFQGLYGTDTQYF. CDR3 sequence (DNA): TGTGCCAGCAGCTTCCAGGGACTTTATGGCACAGATACGCAGTATTTT.

The V gene is TRBV4-1, the J gene TRBJ1-6; D perhaps matches TRBD1 (6 bases). CDR1 is MGHRA, CDR2 YSYEKL, per germline. The CDR3 has 18 amino acids. The germline V and J ends were trimmed by 3 bases and 9 bases, with 24 bases remaining between them. CDR3 in amino acids: CASSHLGQKLPAGSPLHF. CDR3 nucleotides: TGCGCCAGCAGCCACCTAGGACAGAAACTCCCCGCGGGTTCACCCCTCCACTTT.

This clonotype was detected only a few times. The chain has TRBV5-1 and TRBJ2-7, with 7 bases identical to TRBD2. The germline V gene encodes CDR1 SGHRS and CDR2 YFSETQ. Trimming at V came to 0 bases and at J to 3 bases, leaving 12 bases not matched to a gene. This CDR3 has 17 residues. The CDR3 nucleotides are TGCGCCAGCAGCTTGGTGTCCAGCGGGGCGGACGTCTACGAGCAGTACTTC. The encoded protein is CASSLVSSGADVYEQYF.

The chain couples TRBV9 to TRBJ2-1; 9 nucleotides align to TRBD2. CDR3 size: 15 residues. Trimming removed 5 bases from V and 7 bases from J; junction bases left unmatched: 10. Germline loops: CDR1 SGDLS, CDR2 YYNGEE. In nucleotides, the CDR3 is TGTGCCAGCAGGGCGGCGGGAGGGCCTCGGAATGAGCAGTTCTTC. It codes for CASRAAGGPRNEQFF.

The chain couples TRBV6-1 to TRBJ1-4; D not resolved. Germline-derived CDR1 and CDR2 are MNHNS and SASEGT. Trimming cost V 5 bases and J 6 bases, with 19 bases left between them. This CDR3 contains 16 residues. Here the CDR3 reads CASSRYPEGLDEKLFF. The CDR3 nucleotides are TGTGCCAGCAGTCGGTATCCGGAGGGTTTGGATGAAAAACTGTTTTTT.

This clonotype was seen a handful of times. The chain recombines TRBV4-3 with TRBJ2-1; TRBD2 matches at 7 bases. Per the germline V gene, CDR1 is LGHNA and CDR2 is YSLEER. The CDR3 is 16 amino acids. V was pared by 0 bases and J by 7 bases, with 9 bases of the junction left unmatched. The CDR3 nucleotides read TGCGCCAGCAGCCAAGATTGGGGCCTAGCGGTGAATGAGCAGTTCTTC. Residues: CASSQDWGLAVNEQFF.

DNA for the CDR3: TGTGCCAGCGCATCAGCGGGCTATGGCTACACCTTC. This gives the protein CASASAGYGYTF. The chain combines TRBV6-2 or TRBV6-3 with TRBJ1-2; D unclear. Germline V CDR1 and CDR2: MNHEY, SVGEGT. Trimming stripped 8 bases from V and 4 bases from J, with 11 bases between. This CDR3 is built from 12 residues.

This chain links TRBV7-2 with TRBJ2-7; 8 bases fit TRBD2. The trim removed 2 bases at V and 4 bases at J, leaving 4 bases unmatched. This CDR3 has 14 amino acids. The germline gives CDR1 SGHTA, CDR2 FQGNSA. CDR3 sequence reads: CASSLSREGYEQYF. As DNA, the CDR3 is TGTGCCAGCAGCTTAAGTCGGGAGGGTTACGAGCAGTACTTC.

This clonotype was picked up many times. The V and J genes are TRBV6-5 and TRBJ2-5, with D unclear. The germline CDR1 and CDR2 sequences are MNHEY and SVGAGI. Between the trimmed V and J ends, which lost 0 bases and 2 bases, there was a span of 7 bases. The CDR3 contains 14 residues. CDR3 coding DNA: TGTGCCAGCAGTTACTCGATACAGCAAGAGACCCAGTACTTC. This sequence encodes CASSYSIQQETQYF.

About this clonotype itself: At one end the junction does not follow the germline gene, possibly because of a read error. The V and J genes are TRBV4-2 and TRBJ2-3; TRBD1 agrees at 8 bases. From germline, CDR1 is LGHNA and CDR2 YNFKEQ. This CDR3 contains 16 residues. The CDR3: CASSQGTGSRTDTEYF. The CDR3 region has the DNA TGTGCCAGCAGCCAAGGGACAGGGAGTAGAACAGATACGGAGTATTTT.

This sequence joins TRBV20-1 and TRBJ2-1; D gene unclear. The V and J ends lost 1 base and 5 bases respectively, with 12 bases between them. Germline V lookup: CDR1 DFQATT, CDR2 SNEGSKA (reference sequence). The CDR3 loop spans 14 amino acids. The CDR3 is CSARGGIIHNEQFF. DNA of the CDR3: TGCAGTGCTAGAGGGGGTATTATTCACAATGAGCAGTTCTTC.

The table lists this clonotype with many counts. The chain has TRBV20-1 and TRBJ2-1; 8 bases are shared with TRBD1. Per the germline V gene, CDR1 is DFQATT and CDR2 is SNEGSKA (reference sequence). The CDR3 sequence is 16 residues long. V trimming: 4 bases; J trimming: 8 bases; junction bases outside the gene matches: 16. The CDR3 protein is CSATPWTGQSHDEQFF. In nucleotides, the CDR3 is TGCAGTGCTACCCCGTGGACAGGGCAATCCCACGATGAGCAGTTCTTC.

The table lists this clonotype with many counts. The genes are TRBV15 and TRBJ2-3; D is ambiguous. V lost 5 bases, J lost 2 bases, and 5 bases lay in between. The V gene's germline CDR1 is LNHNV and CDR2 YYDKDF (reference sequence). This CDR3 is 12 amino acids long. CDR3 residues: CATSGNTDTQYF. CDR3 nucleotide sequence: TGTGCCACCAGCGGAAACACAGATACGCAGTATTTT.

The chain couples TRBV29-1 to TRBJ2-5; TRBD1 matches 8 bases. After removal of 7 bases from V and 4 bases from J, the junction contained 8 bases not matched to a gene. Germline-derived CDR1 and CDR2 are SQVTM and ANQGSEA. This CDR3 comprises 13 residues. The CDR3 protein is CSGGGQGRETQYF. The CDR3 DNA reads TGCAGCGGCGGAGGACAGGGCAGAGAGACCCAGTACTTC.

This clonotype occurred a few times. The DNA for the CDR3 is TGCAGCGTTGAAGGGGCCGGCGACTATGGCTACACCTTC. Protein: CSVEGAGDYGYTF. J is TRBJ1-2 and V is TRBV29-1, with D unclear. V dropped 1 base and J dropped 3 bases, with 9 bases sitting between them. Germline V gene data show CDR1 as SQVTM and CDR2 as ANQGSEA. The CDR3 is 13 residues long.

Many counts were recorded for this clonotype. V and J are TRBV20-1 and TRBJ1-5; no firm D call. The CDR3 consists of 12 residues. Germline CDR1 reads DFQATT; CDR2 reads SNEGSKA (reference sequence). V lost 6 bases, J lost 4 bases, and 10 bases lay in between. The chain's CDR3 is CSAAIGNQPQHF. The CDR3 region has the DNA TGCAGTGCCGCGATCGGGAATCAGCCCCAGCATTTT.